The source of this TCR beta chain is a study of cytomegalovirus exposure and HLA in healthy donors. This table comes from immunoSEQ multiplex PCR, and its TCRdb copy is limited to in-frame clones, with some not included. The sample carries fewer than 300,000 clones, around 87% recorded once. Sequencing was carried out using PBMCs. The clonotype comes from a woman younger than 30 in good health and CMV-seronegative.

CDR3 residues: CALLQGSEQYF. The CDR3 DNA reads as TGCGCCTTATTACAGGGGAGCGAGCAGTACTTC. The J gene is TRBJ2-7, the V gene TRBV4-1; 7 bases map to TRBD1. This CDR3 contains 11 residues. J gave up 6 bases and V 11 bases, and 7 bases lay outside the gene matches. Germline lookup yields CDR1 MGHRA and CDR2 YSYEKL.